This T cell receptor beta chain was profiled in a study of blood T cell repertoires in COVID-19. Study in general: Sites in the United States, Italy and Spain provided acute and convalescent COVID-19 samples. The analysed material was cDNA or gDNA that came from T cells, B-cell-depleted T cells, or PBMCs.

Authors' analysis steps: Amplification from reference gene primers served as the basis for estimated nucleated cell counts. Repertoires were generated with immunoSEQ multiplex PCR, while TCRdb's copy carries only in-frame clones and drops some. The DNA was the basis for D and trimming; V, J and clone size are from that table. The sample lists 160,000 or so clones, 80% to 90% occurring once. Germline assignment: CDR1 GTSNPN and CDR2 SVGIG (reference sequence). This CDR3 has 13 amino acids. V lost 2 bases and J 5 bases, leaving 12 bases between the germline ends. Sequenced sample: peripheral blood. The V gene is TRBV30, the J gene TRBJ1-2; tentative D call: TRBD1 (5 bases). This clonotype was sampled from a man in his 60s with acute or convalescent COVID-19. CDR3 bases: TGTGCCTGGAGTAAGACAGCACCGTATGGCTACACCTTC. Translating it yields CAWSKTAPYGYTF. Together with reference TRBV30 and TRBJ1-2, the CDR3 gives the full variable domain: SQTIHQWPATLVQPVGSPLSLECTVEGTSNPNLYWYRQAAGRGLQLLFYSVGIGQISSEVPQNLSASRPQDRQFILSSKKLLLSDSGFYLCAWSKTAPYGYTFGSGTRLTVV.